The entry that follows covers one TCR beta chain sequence. Germline trimming cut 3 bases from V and 6 bases from J; bases unmatched to any gene: 13. The CDR3 is 17 amino acids. In germline, CDR1 is LGHNA, CDR2 YSLEER. This record comes from a study of T cell changes during pregnancy in multiple sclerosis. Profiling relied on immunoSEQ multiplex PCR, and the TCRdb table lists in-frame clones only, not all of them. Among some 64,000 clones listed, around 90% were seen once. The receptor's source is a female donor in good health, enrolled as a control in a pregnancy study. V gene TRBV4-3 combines with J gene TRBJ2-3; 9 nucleotides match TRBD2. The sample was peripheral blood, taken in the first trimester of pregnancy. CDR3 region: CASSQGTSHLGTDTQYF. CDR3 coding DNA: TGCGCCAGCAGCCAGGGGACTAGCCACCTGGGGACCGATACGCAGTATTTT.